The 13 T cell receptor beta chains in this list originate from one sample, sequenced in a study of T cell responses to AZD1222 COVID-19 vaccine. Generated by immunoSEQ multiplex PCR, the TCRdb table keeps only in-frame clones and is missing some. Found here are roughly 130,000 clones, roughly 87% of them singletons; the top ten hold 1.5%. The input for sequencing was peripheral blood, taken on day 0 of AZD1222 vaccination. The receptors stem from an adult in good health.

This chain uses TRBV3-1 (or the pseudogene TRBV3-2) with TRBJ1-2, with D possibly being TRBD1 (6 bases). V was cut by 1 base and J by 2 bases, with 8 bases left in between. The germline V gene has CDR1 LGHDT and CDR2 YNNKEL (reference sequence). There are 14 residues in the CDR3. CDR3: CASSQADRNYGYTF. The CDR3 nucleotides read TGTGCCAGCAGCCAAGCAGACAGGAACTATGGCTACACCTTC.

The rearrangement uses TRBV28 and TRBJ1-5; TRBD1 is a possible D gene (5 bases). V lost 7 bases and J lost 5, with 9 bases in between. Germline values: CDR1 MDHEN, CDR2 SYDVKM. CDR3 size: 12 residues. The CDR3 loop reads CASTAGDQPQHF. The CDR3 nucleotides are TGTGCCAGCACCGCGGGGGATCAGCCCCAGCATTTT.

V and J are TRBV5-1 and TRBJ2-3, with TRBD2 as a possible D gene (5 bases). Trimming removed 0 bases at V and 6 bases at J, with 11 bases between. There are 14 residues in the CDR3. CDR1 and CDR2 from the germline V gene are SGHRS and YFSETQ. CDR3 DNA sequence: TGCGCCAGCAGCTTGGGTCTAGCAGGCGATACGCAGTATTTT. This gives the protein CASSLGLAGDTQYF.

The chain joins TRBV14 to TRBJ2-1, with 8 bases fitting TRBD2. Germline V gives CDR1 SGHDN, CDR2 FVKESK. The CDR3 extends over 15 amino acids. The junction had 8 bases not matched to a gene; V was cut back by 3 bases and J by 7 bases. CDR3 residues: CASSHGTSLVNEQFF. The CDR3 DNA sequence: TGTGCCAGCAGCCATGGGACTAGTCTGGTTAATGAGCAGTTCTTC.

The chain recombines TRBV28 with TRBJ1-2; 8 nucleotides match TRBD1. V lost 5 bases, J lost 4 bases, and 3 bases stayed unmatched. The CDR3 is 13 amino acids. CDR1 and CDR2 (germline): MDHEN, SYDVKM. CDR3 amino acids: CASSSDRGYGYTF. For the CDR3, the DNA is TGTGCCAGCAGTAGCGACAGGGGCTATGGCTACACCTTC.

This clone showed up just once. This chain links TRBV14 with TRBJ1-5; D gene uncertain. CDR1 is SGHDN, CDR2 FVKESK, per germline. The CDR3 loop spans 16 amino acids. V gave up 3 bases and J gave up 2 bases, with 14 bases separating them. The CDR3 reads CASSQGIETGNQPQHF. The CDR3 bases are TGTGCCAGCAGCCAGGGGATAGAAACGGGCAATCAGCCCCAGCATTTT.

CDR3 sequence (DNA): TGTGCCAGCAGTTTACCGGGGACGGGTAACACTGAAGCTTTCTTT. It is translated as CASSLPGTGNTEAFF. The chain recombines TRBV5-4 with TRBJ1-1; tentative D call: TRBD1 (5 bases). The V gene's germline CDR1 is SGHNT and CDR2 YYREEE (reference sequence). This CDR3 contains 15 residues. Trimming took off 5 bases at V and 2 bases at J, with 16 bases between the two ends.

The gene calls are TRBV7-9 and TRBJ1-1; 12 positions match TRBD1. Germline CDR1 SEHNR, CDR2 FQNEAQ (reference sequence). The CDR3 covers 16 residues. Germline trimming cut 4 bases from V and 6 bases from J; bases unmatched to any gene: 9. In DNA, the CDR3 is TGTGCCAGCAGCTGGGGGACAGGGGGCCTGGGATCTGAAGCTTTCTTT. Translating it yields CASSWGTGGLGSEAFF.

The CDR3 DNA follows: TGTGCCAGCAGCGGACCGGGGGTAGTTCCATATCGGTACTTC. Residues: CASSGPGVVPYRYF. This chain uses TRBV5-6 with TRBJ2-7, with D possibly being TRBD2 (6 bases). CDR3 length: 14 amino acids. The germline V gene encodes CDR1 SGHDT and CDR2 YYEEEE. V lost 4 bases to trimming and J lost 12 bases, with 23 bases between them.

The chain uses TRBV7-8 and TRBJ1-6; TRBD1 might be the D (5 bases). Germline V gives CDR1 SGHVS, CDR2 FQNEAQ. With 5 bases removed from V and 7 bases from J, the gap between germline ends came to 15 bases. This CDR3 region has 15 residues. The chain's CDR3 is CASSLRRGGNSPLHF. In nucleotides, the CDR3 is TGTGCCAGCAGCCTTAGAAGGGGAGGCAATTCACCCCTCCACTTT.

The table lists this clone with a count of one. V is TRBV28 and J is TRBJ1-1; the D is unclear. V dropped 4 bases and J dropped 4 bases, with 10 bases sitting between them. From germline, CDR1 is MDHEN and CDR2 SYDVKM. This CDR3 region has 13 residues. CDR3 sequence: CASSSSPLTEAFF. CDR3 nucleotide sequence: TGTGCCAGCAGTTCCTCCCCTCTCACTGAAGCTTTCTTT.

This chain uses TRBV28 with TRBJ1-3; 7 bases are shared with TRBD1. CDR3 length: 17 amino acids. Germline trimming cut 6 bases from V and 0 bases from J; bases unmatched to any gene: 11. The V gene's germline CDR1 is MDHEN and CDR2 SYDVKM. CDR3 DNA: TGTGCCAGCAGCCGACCCGGACAGGAGCTCTCTGGAAACACCATATATTTT. This translates into CASSRPGQELSGNTIYF.

This rearrangement joins TRBV7-2 to TRBJ2-7; D is unresolved. V gave up 6 bases and J gave up 7 bases, with 19 bases separating them. The CDR3 length is 14 residues. Germline loops: CDR1 SGHTA, CDR2 FQGNSA. The CDR3 nucleotides are TGTGCCAGCAGTAATAAATGGGCCCTTGGGGAGCAGTACTTC. This translates into CASSNKWALGEQYF.